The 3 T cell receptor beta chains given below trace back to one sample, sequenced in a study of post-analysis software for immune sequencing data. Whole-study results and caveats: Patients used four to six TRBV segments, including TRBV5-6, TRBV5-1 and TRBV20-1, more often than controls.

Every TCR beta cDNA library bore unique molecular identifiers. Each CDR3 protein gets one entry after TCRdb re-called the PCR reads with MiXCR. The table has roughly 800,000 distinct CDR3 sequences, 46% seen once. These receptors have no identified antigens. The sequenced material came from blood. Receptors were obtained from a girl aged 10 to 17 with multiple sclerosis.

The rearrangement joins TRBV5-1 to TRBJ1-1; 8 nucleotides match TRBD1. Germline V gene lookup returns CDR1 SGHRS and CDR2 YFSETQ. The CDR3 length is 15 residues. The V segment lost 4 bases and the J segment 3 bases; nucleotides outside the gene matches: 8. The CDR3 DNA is TGCGCCAGCAGCATCCGACAGGGGTGGGACACTGAAGCTTTCTTT. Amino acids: CASSIRQGWDTEAFF.

CDR3: CASSLGPLSSYEQFF. The CDR3, as DNA: TGTGCCAGCAGCTTAGGGCCCCTCAGCTCCTACGAGCAGTTCTTC. J is TRBJ2-1 and V is TRBV7-2; D gene unclear. Germline CDR1 and CDR2: SGHTA and FQGNSA. The length of the CDR3 is 15 residues. V was cut by 1 base and J by 10 bases, with 17 bases left in between.

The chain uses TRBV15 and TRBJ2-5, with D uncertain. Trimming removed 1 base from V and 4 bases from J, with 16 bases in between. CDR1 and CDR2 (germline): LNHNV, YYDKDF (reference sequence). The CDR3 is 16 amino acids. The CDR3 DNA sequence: TGTGCCACCAGCAGAGTCGTCCGGAGAGGTGGAGAGACCCAGTACTTC. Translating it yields CATSRVVRRGGETQYF.